Presented here are 30 T cell receptor beta chains from one specimen sequenced in a study of cytomegalovirus exposure and HLA in healthy donors. Researchers ran the PCR with 60 Vbeta and 13 Jbeta primers. The protocol was immunoSEQ multiplex PCR, while the TCRdb copy is restricted to in-frame clones and leaves out a portion. The sample records 150,000 to 200,000 clones, 68% being singletons. The specimen sequenced was PBMCs. These receptors were taken from a man in his fifties in good health and CMV-seronegative.

There are a few counts of this clone. The rearrangement uses TRBV4-1 and TRBJ1-2; TRBD1 matches 7 bases. From germline, CDR1 is MGHRA and CDR2 YSYEKL. The V gene end was trimmed by 0 bases and the J gene end by 8 bases; junction bases not matched to a gene: 6. The CDR3 is 14 amino acids. CDR3 nucleotide sequence: TGCGCCAGCAGCCAAGATCCCCAGGGGGAAGGCTACACCTTC. Protein: CASSQDPQGEGYTF.

The rearrangement joins TRBV13 to TRBJ2-1, with 8 bases fitting TRBD2. CDR1 and CDR2 from the germline V gene are PRHDT and FYEKMQ (reference sequence). The CDR3 has 16 amino acids. Germline trimming cut 5 bases from V and 7 bases from J; bases unmatched to any gene: 13. The CDR3 loop reads CASSAPPGGLPNEQFF. In DNA form, the CDR3 reads TGTGCCAGCAGCGCCCCTCCGGGGGGGCTGCCGAATGAGCAGTTCTTC.

This chain uses TRBV6-6 with TRBJ1-5; 10 nucleotides match TRBD1. CDR1 and CDR2 (germline): MNHNY, SVGAGI (reference sequence). The CDR3 consists of 13 residues. The V gene end was trimmed by 8 bases and the J gene end by 5 bases; junction bases not matched to a gene: 3. The chain's CDR3 is CASQGTGDQPQHF. The CDR3 DNA is TGTGCCAGCCAAGGGACAGGGGATCAGCCCCAGCATTTT.

The gene calls are TRBV18 and TRBJ2-5; the match to TRBD1 covers 7 bases. The CDR3 contains 14 residues. V was clipped by 3 bases and J by 3 bases; unmatched bases: 4. Germline V gene sequence: CDR1 KGHSH, CDR2 LQKENI. Here the CDR3 DNA reads TGTGCCAGCTCACCCGCGACAGGGAAAGAGACCCAGTACTTC. It encodes CASSPATGKETQYF.

The chain combines TRBV5-6 with TRBJ1-4; perhaps TRBD1 as D (6 bases). This CDR3 region has 16 residues. CDR1 is SGHDT and CDR2 is YYEEEE in the germline V gene. V lost 1 base, J lost 0 bases, and 10 bases lay in between. The CDR3 spells CASSLLGTSTNEKLFF. CDR3 in DNA: TGTGCCAGCAGCTTGCTGGGGACATCAACTAATGAAAAACTGTTTTTT.

The chain has TRBV5-1 and TRBJ2-3, with unresolved D. Trimming took 2 bases from V and 1 from J, leaving 5 bases between them. The CDR3 consists of 13 residues. Germline V lookup: CDR1 SGHRS, CDR2 YFSETQ. This chain's CDR3 is CASSFPGTDTQYF. In nucleotides, the CDR3 is TGCGCCAGCAGCTTCCCGGGCACAGATACGCAGTATTTT.

The V gene is TRBV6-6, the J gene TRBJ2-7, with TRBD1 matching 7 bases. The ends lost 6 bases at V and 2 bases at J; junction bases unmatched: 7. Germline values: CDR1 MNHNY, CDR2 SVGAGI (reference sequence). The CDR3 sequence is 14 residues long. Here the CDR3 DNA reads TGTGCCAGCAGCTTCTCCGGGACAGCCTACGAGCAGTACTTC. Translated: CASSFSGTAYEQYF.

This chain joins TRBV12-5 and TRBJ1-4; the D gene is possibly TRBD1 (6 bases). In germline, CDR1 is LGHNT, CDR2 FRNRAP. V shed 6 bases and J shed 3 bases, with 11 bases lying between them. There are 14 residues in the CDR3. CDR3 sequence: CASGSGQPNEKLFF. The DNA of the CDR3 is TGTGCTAGTGGATCCGGACAGCCTAATGAAAAACTGTTTTTT.

This clone came up a few times. The J gene is TRBJ1-5, the V gene TRBV29-1; weak D call: TRBD1 (5 bases). CDR3 length: 15 amino acids. V shed 1 base and J shed 2 bases, with 12 bases lying between them. The germline V gene has CDR1 SQVTM and CDR2 ANQGSEA. As DNA, the CDR3 is TGCAGCGTTGAAGTGGTGGGGGGGGGCAATCAGCCCCAGCATTTT. This sequence encodes CSVEVVGGGNQPQHF.

V is TRBV10-3 and J is TRBJ1-1, with 7 bases matching TRBD1. Germline loops: CDR1 ENHRY, CDR2 SYGVKD. CDR3 size: 15 residues. V lost 2 bases to trimming and J lost 5 bases; unmatched junction nucleotides: 8. The CDR3 DNA reads as TGTGCCATCAGTGAGGCGACAGGGAAGAGGACTGAAGCTTTCTTT. This translates into CAISEATGKRTEAFF.

This chain links TRBV25-1 with TRBJ2-2; 7 positions agree with TRBD1. Germline trimming cut 10 bases from V and 3 bases from J; bases unmatched to any gene: 5. The germline CDR1 and CDR2 sequences are MGHDK and SYGVNS. The CDR3 spans 13 residues. CDR3 sequence: CANITGDTGELFF. For the CDR3, the DNA is TGTGCCAACATAACAGGGGACACCGGGGAGCTGTTTTTT.

This sequence joins TRBV5-1 and TRBJ2-7; 9 positions agree with TRBD1. After removal of 4 bases from V and 3 bases from J, the junction contained 17 bases not matched to a gene. Germline CDR1 SGHRS, CDR2 YFSETQ. The CDR3 spans 18 residues. In DNA, the CDR3 is TGCGCCAGCAGCCCCGCACTGTTCCCCGGACAGGGGCACTACGAGCAGTACTTC. This codes for CASSPALFPGQGHYEQYF.

Points on this clone: At one of its ends the junction is not consistent with the germline gene, which may arise from a read error. This chain links TRBV19 with TRBJ1-1; D uncertain. Germline values: CDR1 LNHDA, CDR2 SQIVND (reference sequence). The CDR3 covers 14 residues. The DNA of the CDR3 is TGTGCCAGTAGTATAGAGGCCGGATACACTAAAGCTTTCTTT. It yields the protein CASSIEAGYTKAFF.

The rearrangement joins TRBV5-1 to TRBJ1-2; the match to TRBD1 covers 11 bases. V lost 4 bases to trimming and J lost 8 bases; unmatched junction nucleotides: 4. The germline CDR1 and CDR2 sequences are SGHRS and YFSETQ. The CDR3 totals 13 residues. Here the CDR3 DNA reads TGCGCCAGCAGCCCGGGACAGGGGGAAGGCTACACCTTC. Translating it yields CASSPGQGEGYTF.

This clone was observed a handful of times. The CDR3, as DNA: TGTGCCAGCAGCTTGGCGAGGGTTAGCACAGATACGCAGTATTTT. Protein product: CASSLARVSTDTQYF. This rearrangement joins TRBV5-4 to TRBJ2-3, with D tentatively TRBD2 (5 bases). The V gene lost 0 bases and the J gene lost 0 bases, with 8 bases spanning the gap. The CDR3 totals 15 residues. The germline V gene encodes CDR1 SGHNT and CDR2 YYREEE (reference sequence).

The rearrangement links TRBV4-3 to TRBJ2-3, with TRBD2 matching 15 bases. The germline gives CDR1 LGHNA, CDR2 YSLEER. The CDR3 spans 21 residues. Unmatched junction bases numbered 12, after V lost 1 base and J lost 1 base. For the CDR3, the DNA is TGCGCCAGCAGCCAAGGGACCGCCGGGACTAGCGGGGGGATCCGCACAGATACGCAGTATTTT. Translation: CASSQGTAGTSGGIRTDTQYF.

The chain recombines TRBV5-1 with TRBJ2-6; unclear D gene. Germline CDR1 is SGHRS and CDR2 is YFSETQ. Trimming cost V 0 bases and J 1 base, with 5 bases left between them. The CDR3 runs 15 residues. The CDR3 region has the DNA TGCGCCAGCAGCTTGGCCCGGTCTGGGGCCAACGTCCTGACTTTC. Translation: CASSLARSGANVLTF.

The chain uses TRBV19 and TRBJ1-2; a possible D gene is TRBD1 (6 bases). The CDR3 runs to 15 residues. Deletions cut 3 bases from V and 4 bases from J, with 15 bases between. CDR1 and CDR2 from the germline V gene are LNHDA and SQIVND (reference sequence). CDR3 loop: CASSMRSRGSYGYTF. The DNA for the CDR3 is TGTGCCAGTAGTATGCGAAGCAGGGGCAGCTATGGCTACACCTTC.

The chain links TRBV28 to TRBJ1-4, with TRBD1 identical over 9 bases. Looked up from germline, CDR1 is MDHEN and CDR2 is SYDVKM. This CDR3 contains 15 residues. The V segment lost 4 bases and the J segment 5 bases; nucleotides outside the gene matches: 5. CDR3 nucleotide sequence: TGTGCCAGCAGTTCGCAGGGACAGGGAAATGAAAAACTGTTTTTT. It specifies CASSSQGQGNEKLFF.

The rearrangement joins TRBV7-2 to TRBJ2-2, with 10 nucleotides matching TRBD2. The germline CDR1 and CDR2 sequences are SGHTA and FQGNSA. After removal of 3 bases from V and 1 base from J, the junction contained 5 bases not matched to a gene. The CDR3 runs to 17 residues. CDR3 in amino acids: CASSLSSGGRNTGELFF. The CDR3 DNA reads as TGTGCCAGCAGCTTGAGTAGCGGGGGGAGGAACACCGGGGAGCTGTTTTTT.

The genes are TRBV25-1 and TRBJ2-7; D remains ambiguous. The CDR3 is 11 amino acids. Between the trimmed V and J ends, which lost 6 bases and 0 bases, there was a span of 3 bases. The germline gives CDR1 MGHDK, CDR2 SYGVNS. The CDR3 here is CASSFSYEQYF. In nucleotides, the CDR3 is TGTGCCAGCAGCTTCTCCTACGAGCAGTACTTC.

The gene calls are TRBV29-1 and TRBJ2-1; TRBD2 is a possible D gene (6 bases). CDR3 size: 14 residues. Germline CDR1 is SQVTM and CDR2 is ANQGSEA. V lost 1 base to trimming and J lost 7 bases, with 14 bases between them. CDR3 DNA: TGCAGCGTTGAAGTCAGGGAGGTGGGGAATGAGCAGTTCTTC. Protein product: CSVEVREVGNEQFF.

This clone was counted a few times. The chain combines TRBV4-2 with TRBJ1-3, with a tentative D call TRBD1 (5 bases). The CDR3 extends over 16 amino acids. Germline lookup yields CDR1 LGHNA and CDR2 YNFKEQ. V lost 1 base and J lost 0, with 10 bases in between. The CDR3 is CASSQGGTLSGNTIYF. In DNA, the CDR3 is TGTGCCAGCAGCCAAGGGGGGACTCTCTCTGGAAACACCATATATTTT.

The chain carries TRBV9 and TRBJ1-5, with D possibly being TRBD1 (5 bases). Germline V lookup: CDR1 SGDLS, CDR2 YYNGEE. Trimming pared 3 bases from V and 0 bases from J, leaving 10 bases between. The length of the CDR3 is 15 residues. DNA of the CDR3: TGTGCCAGCAGCGAAGACAGCAATAGCAATCAGCCCCAGCATTTT. The encoded protein is CASSEDSNSNQPQHF.

This clone was seen a handful of times. CDR3 sequence (DNA): TGTGCCACCAGCCCCGGCACAGGGGGAATGACTGAAGCTTTCTTT. It is translated as CATSPGTGGMTEAFF. The chain couples TRBV15 to TRBJ1-1; TRBD1 agrees at 8 bases. Per germline, CDR1 LNHNV and CDR2 YYDKDF (reference sequence). This CDR3 is built from 15 residues. J lost 5 bases, V lost 5 bases, and 10 bases had no gene match.

The J gene is TRBJ1-6, the V gene TRBV14; the D is unclear. Trimming shortened V by 4 bases and J by 0 bases, and 13 bases separated the two germline ends. Germline CDR1 and CDR2: SGHDN and FVKESK. The CDR3 spans 17 residues. CDR3 coding DNA: TGTGCCAGCAGCCGACTAGAGAGCCGCTCCTATAATTCACCCCTCCACTTT. Translating it yields CASSRLESRSYNSPLHF.

The genes are TRBV6-1 and TRBJ2-7, with D perhaps matching TRBD1 (5 bases). CDR1 is MNHNS, CDR2 SASEGT, per germline. V was shortened by 7 bases and J by 2 bases, with 18 bases between the two germline ends. The CDR3 sequence is 15 residues long. The CDR3 DNA sequence: TGTGCCAGCAAAGGATATTGGCAGGGCACCTACGAGCAGTACTTC. As protein: CASKGYWQGTYEQYF.

This clone was counted only a few times. This sequence joins TRBV7-2 and TRBJ1-5; possible D gene TRBD1, 5 bases. Trimming cost V 0 bases and J 5 bases, with 11 bases left between them. CDR3 length: 15 amino acids. Germline assignment: CDR1 SGHTA and CDR2 FQGNSA. CDR3 amino acids: CASSLAGGQHQPQHF. CDR3 bases: TGTGCCAGCAGCTTAGCGGGGGGTCAACATCAGCCCCAGCATTTT.

The chain couples TRBV6-5 to TRBJ2-2; 8 bases fit TRBD1. The ends lost 6 bases at V and 5 bases at J; junction bases unmatched: 5. The CDR3 has 14 residues. CDR1 and CDR2 from the germline V gene are MNHEY and SVGAGI. The CDR3 is CASRRTGLTGELFF. DNA for the CDR3: TGTGCCAGCAGAAGGACAGGGTTAACCGGGGAGCTGTTTTTT.

The chain uses TRBV5-4 and TRBJ1-2, with unresolved D. Germline V gene data show CDR1 as SGHNT and CDR2 as YYREEE (reference sequence). V was trimmed by 2 bases and J by 3 bases, leaving 11 bases between them. The CDR3 contains 14 residues. The chain's CDR3 is CASSFGVDDYGYTF. The CDR3 nucleotides read TGTGCCAGCAGCTTCGGGGTGGATGACTATGGCTACACCTTC.